What follows are 26 T cell receptor beta chains derived from one specimen sequenced in a study of molecular identifiers for immune sequencing clone quantification. MiXCR, applied by TCRdb to the PCR reads, yields one record per CDR3 protein. In the table there are some 650,000 distinct CDR3 sequences, 15% to 20% of which are singletons. Source material: naive CD8+ T cells from blood, with Jurkat cell RNA spiked in. Subset: FACS-sorted CD8+CD4-CCR7+CD45RA+ naive T cells. Receptors originate from a human donor in good health. Some libraries in this study had Jurkat cell RNA spiked in.

This clonotype was observed at least ten times. V usage is TRBV3-1 and J usage is TRBJ1-2, with 8 bases identical to TRBD1. The J segment lost 1 base and the V segment lost 6 bases, leaving 7 bases of the junction unmatched. CDR3 length equals 15 residues. Germline CDR1 is LGHDT and CDR2 is YNNKEL (reference sequence). This CDR3 reads CASRPTGDLNYGYTF. DNA of the CDR3: TGTGCCAGCAGACCGACAGGGGACCTTAACTATGGCTACACCTTC.

The chain joins TRBV27 to TRBJ2-1, with TRBD2 identical over 16 bases. The CDR3 spans 15 residues. The V gene's germline CDR1 is MNHEY and CDR2 SMNVEV (reference sequence). After removal of 7 bases from V and 9 bases from J, the junction contained 6 bases not matched to a gene. This CDR3 is CASTRGTSGGGEQFF. As DNA, the CDR3 is TGTGCCAGCACAAGAGGGACTAGCGGGGGGGGTGAGCAGTTCTTC.

This clonotype was observed at least ten times. The chain employs TRBV13 and TRBJ1-3; D unresolved. Trimming removed 1 base from V and 0 bases from J, with 16 bases in between. The CDR3 totals 18 residues. CDR1 PRHDT and CDR2 FYEKMQ come from the germline V gene (reference sequence). The CDR3 protein is CASSLAGARFFSGNTIYF. The CDR3, as DNA: TGTGCCAGCAGCTTAGCGGGAGCCCGCTTCTTCTCTGGAAACACCATATATTTT.

This clonotype was picked up many times. The V call is TRBV4-3, the J call TRBJ2-7; a weak D match, TRBD2 (6 bases). The CDR3 spans 12 residues. CDR1 is LGHNA and CDR2 is YSLEER in the germline V gene. V lost 3 bases, J lost 5 bases, and 8 bases lay in between. The DNA for the CDR3 is TGCGCCAGCAGCCACGGCGGGGACGAGCAGTACTTC. Its translation: CASSHGGDEQYF.

Ten or more counts support this clonotype. The V and J genes are TRBV7-9 and TRBJ2-2; 13 bases are a match to TRBD2. Germline assignment: CDR1 SEHNR and CDR2 FQNEAQ (reference sequence). The CDR3 is 17 residues long. Unmatched junction bases numbered 5, after V lost 5 bases and J lost 2 bases. The CDR3 protein is CASSPGTSGINTGELFF. In nucleotides, the CDR3 is TGTGCCAGCAGCCCCGGGACTAGCGGGATAAACACCGGGGAGCTGTTTTTT.

The chain recombines TRBV12-3 or TRBV12-4 with TRBJ2-3; 11 bases match TRBD2. The CDR3 is 20 residues long. Trimming cost V 0 bases and J 0 bases; bases outside gene matches: 11. The DNA of the CDR3 is TGTGCCAGCAGTTTAGCCCGCCTAGCGGGGGGCCGGGTCAGCACAGATACGCAGTATTTT. Translated, it gives CASSLARLAGGRVSTDTQYF.

This clonotype was recorded at least ten times. This chain connects TRBV12-3 or TRBV12-4 to TRBJ2-3; D not certain. V dropped 5 bases and J dropped 2 bases, with 11 bases sitting between them. The CDR3 runs 14 residues. CDR3 loop: CASSPRSHTDTQYF. In nucleotides, the CDR3 is TGTGCCAGCAGTCCACGGAGCCACACAGATACGCAGTATTTT.

Regarding this clonotype: This may stem from a read error, because a much larger clone lies one nucleotide away. The chain combines TRBV11-2 with TRBJ1-1, with a weak D call TRBD1 (6 bases). Germline V gene sequence: CDR1 SGHAT, CDR2 FQNNGV. There are 13 residues in the CDR3. The CDR3 sequence: CASSTRTVAEALF. CDR3 DNA: TGTGCCAGCAGCACCCGGACAGTGGCTGAAGCTCTCTTT.

As concerns this clonotype: Given a much more abundant clone one base away, this may be a read error. The chain carries TRBV4-1 and TRBJ2-1; D is undetermined. The CDR3 loop spans 13 amino acids. Germline V gene data show CDR1 as MGHRA and CDR2 as YSYEKL. The V gene lost 1 base and the J gene lost 5 bases, with 6 bases spanning the gap. CDR3 sequence (DNA): TGCGCCAGCAGCCAAGGGAGAGACAATGAGCAGTTCTTC. Amino acid sequence: CASSQGRDNEQFF.

This clonotype appeared a few times. The chain couples TRBV30 to TRBJ1-5; D might be TRBD1 (6 bases). This CDR3 region has 16 residues. Germline loops: CDR1 GTSNPN, CDR2 SVGIG (reference sequence). The V end was cut by 1 base, the J end by 4 bases, with 17 bases between. The chain's CDR3 is CAWSEGTTSFNQPQHF. The CDR3 region has the DNA TGTGCCTGGAGTGAGGGGACAACTAGTTTTAATCAGCCCCAGCATTTT.

This clonotype was seen repeatedly, ten times or more. The CDR3 bases are TGTGCCAGCAGCTTGACAATCGGGGCTGGAGGCACTGAAGCTTTCTTT. It translates to CASSLTIGAGGTEAFF. The chain combines TRBV5-4 with TRBJ1-1; maybe TRBD1 (5 bases). In germline, CDR1 is SGHNT, CDR2 YYREEE (reference sequence). Trimming took off 1 base at V and 4 bases at J, with 17 bases between the two ends. CDR3 length: 16 amino acids.

Turning to this clonotype: A single base separates this from a much larger clone, so it may be a read error. Here the CDR3 omits its conserved ending phenylalanine or tryptophan, so a read error is the likely source. J is TRBJ2-7 and V is TRBV6-1; D perhaps matches TRBD1 (5 bases). Germline CDR1 reads MNHNS; CDR2 reads SASEGT. V lost 0 bases to trimming and J lost 3 bases, with 9 bases between them. The CDR3 consists of 14 residues. The CDR3 is CASSEALGDYEQYS. In DNA form, the CDR3 reads TGTGCCAGCAGTGAAGCTCTAGGGGACTACGAGCAGTACTCC.

In regard to this clonotype: One base away lies a much larger clone, so this may be a sequencing read error. Here the CDR3 omits its conserved ending phenylalanine or tryptophan, so a read error is the likely source. The gene calls are TRBV27 and TRBJ1-2; D is ambiguous. This CDR3 spans 14 amino acids. Germline V gene lookup returns CDR1 MNHEY and CDR2 SMNVEV (reference sequence). Trimming removed 5 bases from V and 3 bases from J, with 13 bases in between. The DNA for the CDR3 is TGTGCCAGCAGTCCCATAGGCATTGACTATGGCTACACCCTC. It codes for CASSPIGIDYGYTL.

Worth noting for this clonotype: This may stem from a read error, because a much larger clone lies one nucleotide away. The rearrangement uses TRBV25-1 and TRBJ1-1, with a tentative D call TRBD1 (6 bases). V lost 5 bases and J lost 5, with 12 bases in between. CDR1 and CDR2 from the germline V gene are MGHDK and SYGVNS. CDR3 size: 13 residues. CDR3 amino acids: CASSKGGRTEAFF. The CDR3 DNA reads as TGTGCCAGCAGTAAGGGGGGTCGGACTGAAGCTTTCTTT.

On this clonotype itself: Since a much larger clone is just one base distant, this may be a read error. The rearrangement joins TRBV12-3 or TRBV12-4 to TRBJ2-1; D uncertain. The CDR3 runs to 12 residues. The V and J ends lost 8 bases and 5 bases respectively, with 10 bases between them. CDR3 loop: CASGRLHNEQFF. CDR3 nucleotides: TGTGCCAGCGGACGGCTCCACAATGAGCAGTTCTTC.

This clonotype was detected only a few times. This chain links TRBV6-5 with TRBJ2-1, with D hard to call. The ends were cut back, 2 bases at V and 8 bases at J, with 10 bases in the middle. Per the germline V gene, CDR1 is MNHEY and CDR2 is SVGAGI. The CDR3 sequence is 13 residues long. The CDR3 region has the DNA TGTGCCAGCAGTTACCAAATCCTAGATGAGCAGTTCTTC. Its protein is CASSYQILDEQFF.

Note on this clonotype: It may be a read error: a sequence one base away is much more abundant. The chain is built from TRBV6-6 and TRBJ2-2; tentatively, D is TRBD1 (5 bases). With 1 base removed from V and 7 bases from J, the gap between germline ends came to 7 bases. The CDR3 loop spans 13 amino acids. Looked up from germline, CDR1 is MNHNY and CDR2 is SVGAGI (reference sequence). The CDR3 nucleotides read TGTGCCAGCAGTTACTGTAGGGGCGGGGAGCTGTTTTTT. It translates to CASSYCRGGELFF.

This clonotype was seen repeatedly, ten times or more. The chain is built from TRBV27 and TRBJ2-2, with TRBD1 matching over 10 bases. The germline gives CDR1 MNHEY, CDR2 SMNVEV (reference sequence). The CDR3 has 17 residues. After removal of 3 bases from V and 3 bases from J, the junction contained 7 bases not matched to a gene. The CDR3 DNA follows: TGTGCCAGCAGTTTCCTTAGGGACAGGGGTGACACCGGGGAGCTGTTTTTT. It specifies CASSFLRDRGDTGELFF.

Many counts were recorded for this clonotype. The chain uses TRBV14 and TRBJ2-3; TRBD1 aligns across 10 bases. This CDR3 has 17 amino acids. The V gene end was trimmed by 2 bases and the J gene end by 2 bases; junction bases not matched to a gene: 7. The germline CDR1 and CDR2 sequences are SGHDN and FVKESK. CDR3 in DNA: TGTGCCAGCAGCCAACTTGAGACAGGGGGCCCCACAGATACGCAGTATTTT. It codes for CASSQLETGGPTDTQYF.

Comments on this clonotype: A much larger clone differs from this one at a single base, so this may be a read error. Lacking the conserved final phenylalanine or tryptophan, this CDR3 likely reflects a read error. This chain uses TRBV6-5 with TRBJ1-5; D is uncertain. Germline V gene lookup returns CDR1 MNHEY and CDR2 SVGAGI. The germline V and J ends were trimmed by 7 bases and 3 bases, with 4 bases remaining between them. This CDR3 has 11 residues. CDR3 protein: CASTTNQPQHS. CDR3 nucleotide sequence: TGTGCCAGCACTACCAATCAGCCCCAGCATTCT.

This clonotype was seen a few times. The gene calls are TRBV27 and TRBJ2-1; 7 bases line up with TRBD2. This CDR3 is built from 17 residues. CDR1 and CDR2 from the germline V gene are MNHEY and SMNVEV (reference sequence). With V trimmed by 6 bases and J by 9 bases, 20 bases remained unmatched. The CDR3 sequence: CASSPLVVSGTGSEQFF. The DNA of the CDR3 is TGTGCCAGCAGCCCACTGGTTGTGAGCGGGACGGGCAGTGAGCAGTTCTTC.

With respect to this clonotype: Possible read error: a much larger clone is one base away. V and J are TRBV2 and TRBJ2-7; D is unclear. V gave up 8 bases and J gave up 2 bases, with 10 bases separating them. The CDR3 extends over 12 amino acids. CDR1 is SNHLY and CDR2 is FYNNEI in the germline V gene. The CDR3 DNA reads TGTGCCAGCGGCGGAGTCCCCTACGAGCAGTACTTC. Protein product: CASGGVPYEQYF.

V and J are TRBV9 and TRBJ2-1, with D possibly being TRBD1 (5 bases). The CDR3 runs to 15 residues. Germline loops: CDR1 SGDLS, CDR2 YYNGEE. V was trimmed by 3 bases and J by 8 bases, leaving 18 bases between them. CDR3 residues: CASSEATQGYDEQFF. CDR3 coding DNA: TGTGCCAGCAGCGAGGCGACTCAGGGATACGATGAGCAGTTCTTC.

Points on this clonotype: A much larger clone is a single base away; this may be a read error. No conserved phenylalanine or tryptophan ends this CDR3, so it is likely a read error. The V and J genes are TRBV6-1 and TRBJ2-7; TRBD1 aligns across 12 bases. Per the germline V gene, CDR1 is MNHNS and CDR2 is SASEGT. The V segment lost 0 bases and the J segment 4 bases; nucleotides outside the gene matches: 10. The CDR3 runs 18 residues. In nucleotides, the CDR3 is TGTGCCAGCAGTGAAGCCCAAACCGGGACAGGGGGCCCTTACGAGCAGTACCTC. Protein sequence: CASSEAQTGTGGPYEQYL.

The rearrangement links TRBV10-3 to TRBJ2-3, with 9 bases fitting TRBD1. CDR1 ENHRY and CDR2 SYGVKD come from the germline V gene. CDR3 length equals 15 residues. After removal of 5 bases from V and 1 base from J, the junction contained 4 bases not matched to a gene. CDR3 sequence reads: CAISNRDRGTDTQYF. DNA for the CDR3: TGTGCCATCAGTAACCGGGACAGGGGCACAGATACGCAGTATTTT.

A few counts support this clonotype. The chain is built from TRBV27 and TRBJ1-5; no firm D call. This CDR3 comprises 18 residues. Trimming removed 5 bases from V and 0 bases from J, with 20 bases in between. The germline V gene has CDR1 MNHEY and CDR2 SMNVEV (reference sequence). The CDR3 nucleotides read TGTGCCAGCAGTCCCATCCCCCCCGGCCCTTATAGCAATCAGCCCCAGCATTTT. Translation gives CASSPIPPGPYSNQPQHF.